Each of the 12 T cell receptor beta chains below was sequenced from the same sample in a study of blood T cell repertoires in COVID-19. Libraries were prepared by immunoSEQ multiplex PCR; TCRdb keeps only in-frame clonotypes and omits some of them. The sample contains about 230,000 clones, around 92% of which appear only once. The specimen was PBMCs or T cells enriched from blood (not recorded which). The receptors originated from a woman aged 25 to 39 with acute COVID-19.

J is TRBJ1-6 and V is TRBV19; TRBD1 is a possible D gene (6 bases). Germline CDR1 LNHDA, CDR2 SQIVND (reference sequence). V was shortened by 8 bases and J by 6 bases, with 17 bases between the two germline ends. The CDR3 runs 15 residues. CDR3 nucleotide sequence: TGTGCCAGTGGCCTAGGACAGATCCGTAATTCACCCCTCCACTTT. Protein sequence: CASGLGQIRNSPLHF.

The V gene is TRBV12-3 or TRBV12-4, the J gene TRBJ1-6; TRBD1 might be the D (6 bases). V was shortened by 6 bases and J by 13 bases, with 16 bases between the two germline ends. The CDR3 loop spans 13 amino acids. DNA for the CDR3: TGTGCCAGCAGACCTAAAACGAGGGGGCCCCTCCACTTT. This gives the protein CASRPKTRGPLHF.

The CDR3 sequence: CASSLSGGGTYEQYF. CDR3 coding DNA: TGTGCCAGCAGTTTATCCGGGGGGGGAACCTACGAGCAGTACTTC. The chain combines TRBV28 with TRBJ2-7; 8 bases map to TRBD2. CDR1 and CDR2 from the germline V gene are MDHEN and SYDVKM. The CDR3 consists of 15 residues. Germline trimming cut 1 base from V and 2 bases from J; bases unmatched to any gene: 4. Full variable domain (remainder filled in from reference TRBV28 and TRBJ2-7): DVKVTQSSRYLVKRTGEKVFLECVQDMDHENMFWYRQDPGLGLRLIYFSYDVKMKEKGDIPEGYSVSREKKERFSLILESASTNQTSMYLCASSLSGGGTYEQYFGPGTRLTVT.

The count of this clone is one. The chain carries TRBV19 and TRBJ1-1, with D perhaps TRBD1 (5 bases). CDR1 is LNHDA and CDR2 is SQIVND in the germline V gene (reference sequence). This CDR3 has 13 residues. Trimming stripped 3 bases from V and 10 bases from J, with 15 bases between. CDR3 amino acids: CASSMVPQGGAFF. CDR3 bases: TGTGCCAGTAGTATGGTCCCTCAGGGTGGAGCTTTCTTT. Full variable domain (outside the CDR3, taken from reference TRBV19 and TRBJ1-1): DGGITQSPKYLFRKEGQNVTLSCEQNLNHDAMYWYRQDPGQGLRLIYYSQIVNDFQKGDIAEGYSVSREKKESFPLTVTSAQKNPTAFYLCASSMVPQGGAFFGQGTRLTVV.

The chain joins TRBV28 to TRBJ1-5, with D unresolved. V was clipped by 3 bases and J by 1 base, with 7 bases between them. CDR3 size: 14 residues. CDR1 is MDHEN and CDR2 is SYDVKM in the germline V gene. The CDR3, as DNA: TGTGCCAGCAGTTTGACGGGGAGCAATCAGCCCCAGCATTTT. Its protein is CASSLTGSNQPQHF.

The V gene is TRBV29-1, the J gene TRBJ1-1, with no clear D. V lost 3 bases and J lost 11, with 10 bases in between. The CDR3 consists of 10 residues. The V gene's germline CDR1 is SQVTM and CDR2 ANQGSEA. The DNA for the CDR3 is TGCAGCGTTGAGAGGGAGTCGGCTTTCTTT. Its translation: CSVERESAFF.

The chain has TRBV5-1 and TRBJ1-1, with TRBD1 as a possible D gene (6 bases). Germline values: CDR1 SGHRS, CDR2 YFSETQ. Trimming pared 0 bases from V and 2 bases from J, leaving 17 bases between. The CDR3 covers 17 residues. DNA for the CDR3: TGCGCCAGCAGCTTGGCACAAACAGGGCACCGAAACACTGAAGCTTTCTTT. Translating gives CASSLAQTGHRNTEAFF. The variable domain in full, completed from reference TRBV5-1 and TRBJ1-1, reads KAGVTQTPRYLIKTRGQQVTLSCSPISGHRSVSWYQQTPGQGLQFLFEYFSETQRNKGNFPGRFSGRQFSNSRSEMNVSTLELGDSALYLCASSLAQTGHRNTEAFFGQGTRLTVV.

The chain links TRBV5-6 to TRBJ1-2; a possible D gene is TRBD1 (5 bases). V lost 4 bases and J lost 6, with 16 bases in between. Germline lookup yields CDR1 SGHDT and CDR2 YYEEEE. The CDR3 loop spans 14 amino acids. CDR3: CASSPPSGGNGYTF. The CDR3 DNA is TGTGCCAGCAGCCCACCCAGCGGGGGGAATGGCTACACCTTC.

The chain employs TRBV6-6 and TRBJ2-2; TRBD1 matches at 9 bases. The germline V gene encodes CDR1 MNHNY and CDR2 SVGAGI (reference sequence). Trimming cost V 6 bases and J 3 bases; bases outside gene matches: 5. This CDR3 contains 15 residues. The CDR3 bases are TGTGCCAGCAGAATTGACAGGGGGGACACCGGGGAGCTGTTTTTT. Encoded protein: CASRIDRGDTGELFF.

This clone appeared a few times. The chain joins TRBV3-1 (or the pseudogene TRBV3-2) to TRBJ2-3; D not certain. This CDR3 comprises 13 residues. The V gene's germline CDR1 is LGHDT and CDR2 YNNKEL (reference sequence). The V end lost 0 bases, the J end lost 7 bases, and 8 bases lay between the germline ends. In DNA, the CDR3 is TGTGCCAGCAGCCAAGATTCTAGACATACGCAGTATTTT. Protein product: CASSQDSRHTQYF.

The count of this clone is one. DNA of the CDR3: TGTGCCAGCAGCCAAGGACAGAGCTCTGGAAACACCATATATTTT. It codes for CASSQGQSSGNTIYF. The chain joins TRBV9 to TRBJ1-3; D perhaps matches TRBD1 (6 bases). V was cut by 4 bases and J by 0 bases, with 11 bases left in between. This CDR3 is built from 15 residues. From germline, CDR1 is SGDLS and CDR2 YYNGEE.

The CDR3 sequence: CASSKLYEQYF. CDR3 coding DNA: TGTGCCAGCAGTAAGCTCTACGAGCAGTACTTC. V and J are TRBV25-1 and TRBJ2-7; no definite D call. Trimming cost V 5 bases and J 3 bases, with 5 bases left between them. CDR3 size: 11 residues. Germline V lookup: CDR1 MGHDK, CDR2 SYGVNS.